This T cell receptor (beta chain) was recovered during a study of T and B cells in COVID-19 patients. From blood, about 240-550 ng of genomic DNA served as TRB template. The J segment lost 4 bases and the V segment lost 2 bases, leaving 9 bases of the junction unmatched. Per germline, CDR1 SGHAT and CDR2 FQNNGV. This CDR3 has 16 amino acids. Multiplex PCR with BIOMED2 TRB-A/B primer pools amplified TRB rearrangements. Each CDR3 protein gets one entry after TCRdb re-called the multiplex PCR reads with MiXCR. The sample consists of tens of thousands of distinct CDR3 sequences, less than 30% of them appearing once.

The TCR was taken from a human donor who had recovered from COVID-19. Sequenced material: blood. This sequence joins TRBV11-2 and TRBJ2-5; 8 bases match TRBD2. CDR3 loop: CASSLTLLAGRETQYF. The CDR3 coding sequence is TGTGCCAGCAGCTTAACCCTCTTAGCGGGGAGAGAGACCCAGTACTTC.